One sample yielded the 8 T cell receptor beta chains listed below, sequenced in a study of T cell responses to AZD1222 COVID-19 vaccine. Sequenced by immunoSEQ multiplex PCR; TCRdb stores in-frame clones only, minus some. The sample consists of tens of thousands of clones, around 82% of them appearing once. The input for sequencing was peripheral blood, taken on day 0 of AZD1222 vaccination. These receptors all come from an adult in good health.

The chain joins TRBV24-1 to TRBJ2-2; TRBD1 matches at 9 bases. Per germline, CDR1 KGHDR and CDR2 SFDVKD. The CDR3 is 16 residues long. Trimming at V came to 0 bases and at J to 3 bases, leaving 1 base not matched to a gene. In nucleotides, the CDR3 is TGTGCCACCAGTGATTTGGGGACAGGGCACACCGGGGAGCTGTTTTTT. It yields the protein CATSDLGTGHTGELFF.

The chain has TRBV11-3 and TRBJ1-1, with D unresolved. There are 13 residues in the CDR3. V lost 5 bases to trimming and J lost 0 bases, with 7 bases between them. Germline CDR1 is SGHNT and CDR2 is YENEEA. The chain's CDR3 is CASSLILNTEAFF. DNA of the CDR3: TGTGCCAGCAGCCTAATTCTGAACACTGAAGCTTTCTTT.

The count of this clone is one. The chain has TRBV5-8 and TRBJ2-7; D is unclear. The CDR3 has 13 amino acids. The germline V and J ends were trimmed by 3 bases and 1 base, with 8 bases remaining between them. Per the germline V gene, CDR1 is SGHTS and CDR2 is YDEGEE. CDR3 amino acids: CASSSAGSYEQYF. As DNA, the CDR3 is TGTGCCAGCAGCTCGGCAGGATCCTACGAGCAGTACTTC. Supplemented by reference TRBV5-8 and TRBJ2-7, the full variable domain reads EAGVTQSPTHLIKTRGQQATLRCSPISGHTSVYWYQQALGLGLQFLLWYDEGEERNRGNFPPRFSGRQFPNYSSELNVNALELEDSALYLCASSSAGSYEQYFGPGTRLTVT.

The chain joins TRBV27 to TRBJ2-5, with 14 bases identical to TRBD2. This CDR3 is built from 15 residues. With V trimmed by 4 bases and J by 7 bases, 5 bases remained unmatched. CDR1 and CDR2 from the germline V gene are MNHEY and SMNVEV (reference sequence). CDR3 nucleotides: TGTGCCAGCAGTTACTCGACTAGCGGGGGGGCGACCCAGTACTTC. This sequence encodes CASSYSTSGGATQYF.

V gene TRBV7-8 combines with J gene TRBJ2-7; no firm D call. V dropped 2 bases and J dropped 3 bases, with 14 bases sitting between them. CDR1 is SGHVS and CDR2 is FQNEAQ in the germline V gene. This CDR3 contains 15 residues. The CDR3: CASSLIRMPLYEQYF. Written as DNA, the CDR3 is TGTGCCAGCAGCTTAATCAGGATGCCCCTCTACGAGCAGTACTTC.

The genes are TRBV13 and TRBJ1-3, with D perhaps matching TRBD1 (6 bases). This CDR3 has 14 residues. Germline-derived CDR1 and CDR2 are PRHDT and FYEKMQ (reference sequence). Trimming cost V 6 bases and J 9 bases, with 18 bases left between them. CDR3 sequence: CASSREGRGGTIYF. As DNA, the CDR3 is TGTGCCAGCAGTCGCGAGGGCAGGGGAGGCACCATATATTTT. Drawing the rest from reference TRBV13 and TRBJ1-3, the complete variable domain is AAGVIQSPRHLIKEKRETATLKCYPIPRHDTVYWYQQGPGQDPQFLISFYEKMQSDKGSIPDRFSAQQFSDYHSELNMSSLELGDSALYFCASSREGRGGTIYFGEGSWLTVV.

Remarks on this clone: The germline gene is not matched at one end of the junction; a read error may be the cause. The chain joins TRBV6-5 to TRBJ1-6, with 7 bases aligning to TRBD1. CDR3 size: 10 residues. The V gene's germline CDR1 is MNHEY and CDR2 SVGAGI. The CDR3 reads CASSPGTAQF. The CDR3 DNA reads TGTGCCAGCAGTCCGGGGACAGCGCAGTTT.

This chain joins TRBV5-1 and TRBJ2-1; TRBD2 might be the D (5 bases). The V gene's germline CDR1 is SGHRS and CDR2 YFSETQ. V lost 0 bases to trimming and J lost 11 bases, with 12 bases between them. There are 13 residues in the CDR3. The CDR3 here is CASSLDPGYKQFF. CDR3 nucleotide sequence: TGCGCCAGCAGCTTGGATCCGGGGTATAAGCAGTTCTTC.